This T cell receptor beta chain was sequenced for a study of cytomegalovirus exposure and HLA in healthy donors. The study's findings and limits: Upon later analysis, TCR association rates were observed to vary by HLA locus, being highest for DRB1 and lowest for HLA-C. Certain indistinguishable V segments, among them TRBV6-2 and TRBV6-3, were excluded.

60 Vbeta and 13 Jbeta primers were used in PCR. Method: immunoSEQ multiplex PCR; TCRdb's copy keeps in-frame clones and lacks some. Of 210,000 or so clones in the sample, 83% are singletons; the top ten hold roughly 1.5%. CDR1 SNHLY and CDR2 FYNNEI come from the germline V gene. V dropped 3 bases and J dropped 4; count of bases not matched to a gene: 10. There are 16 residues in the CDR3. A note on this clone: Its antigen is not identified.

The sequenced sample consisted of PBMCs. This receptor was identified in a girl aged 5-17 years in good health and CMV-seronegative. The genes are TRBV2 and TRBJ2-7, with TRBD1 matching 9 bases. CDR3 region: CASSDLGTGKGYEQYF. Here the CDR3 DNA reads TGTGCCAGCAGTGACCTCGGGACAGGGAAAGGGTACGAGCAGTACTTC.